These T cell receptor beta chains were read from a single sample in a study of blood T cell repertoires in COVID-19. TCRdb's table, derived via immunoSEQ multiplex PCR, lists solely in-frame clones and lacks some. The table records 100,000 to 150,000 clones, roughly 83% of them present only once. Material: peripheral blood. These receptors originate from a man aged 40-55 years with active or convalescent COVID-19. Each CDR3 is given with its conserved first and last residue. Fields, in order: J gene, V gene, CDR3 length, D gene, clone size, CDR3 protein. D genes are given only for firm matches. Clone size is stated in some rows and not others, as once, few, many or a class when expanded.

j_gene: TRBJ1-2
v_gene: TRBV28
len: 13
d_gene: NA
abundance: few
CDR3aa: CASSPSPSYGYTF

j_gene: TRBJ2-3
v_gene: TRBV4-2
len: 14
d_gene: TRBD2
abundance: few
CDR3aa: CASSQDRGVDTQYF

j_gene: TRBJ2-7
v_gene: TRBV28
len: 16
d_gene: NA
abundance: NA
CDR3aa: CASSYPKGLTSYEQYF

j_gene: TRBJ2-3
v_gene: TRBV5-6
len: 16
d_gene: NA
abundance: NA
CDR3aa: CASSPALRGRTDTQYF

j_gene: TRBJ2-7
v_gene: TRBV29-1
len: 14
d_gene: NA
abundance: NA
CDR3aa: CSAGSLLSAGEQYF

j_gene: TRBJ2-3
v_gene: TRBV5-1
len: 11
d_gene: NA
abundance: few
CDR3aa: CASSWGVTQYF

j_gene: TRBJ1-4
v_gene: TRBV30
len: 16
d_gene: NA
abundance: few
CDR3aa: CAWSVRVGASGEKLFF

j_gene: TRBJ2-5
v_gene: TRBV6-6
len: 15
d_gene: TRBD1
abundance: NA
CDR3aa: CASSYTWTGGETQYF

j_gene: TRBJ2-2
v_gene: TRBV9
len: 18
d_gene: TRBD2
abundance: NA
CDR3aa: CASSVLAGATLDGGELFF

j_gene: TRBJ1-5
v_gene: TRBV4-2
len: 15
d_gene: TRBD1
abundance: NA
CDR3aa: CASSPFTGDRQPQHF

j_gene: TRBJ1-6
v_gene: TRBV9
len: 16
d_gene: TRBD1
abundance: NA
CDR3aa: CASSRGTGDNNSPLHF

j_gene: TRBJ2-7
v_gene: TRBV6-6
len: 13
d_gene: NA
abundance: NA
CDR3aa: CASSYTGLGEQYF

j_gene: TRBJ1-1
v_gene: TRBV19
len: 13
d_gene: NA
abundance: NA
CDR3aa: CASSQTMNTEAFF

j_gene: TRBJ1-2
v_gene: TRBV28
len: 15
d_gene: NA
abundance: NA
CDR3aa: CASSLTPGVNYGYTF

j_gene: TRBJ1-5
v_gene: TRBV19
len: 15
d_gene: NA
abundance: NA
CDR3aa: CASTFQGVVGQPQHF

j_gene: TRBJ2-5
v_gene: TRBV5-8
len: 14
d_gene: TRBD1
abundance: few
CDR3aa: CASSAPGQQETQYF

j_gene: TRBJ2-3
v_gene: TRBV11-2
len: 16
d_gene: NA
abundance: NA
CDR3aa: CASSLGVPVSTDTQYF

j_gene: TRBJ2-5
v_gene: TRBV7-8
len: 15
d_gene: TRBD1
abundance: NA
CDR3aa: CASSLSQGGQETQYF

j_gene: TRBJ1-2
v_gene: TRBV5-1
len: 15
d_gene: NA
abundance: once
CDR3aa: CASSLATGITKGYTF

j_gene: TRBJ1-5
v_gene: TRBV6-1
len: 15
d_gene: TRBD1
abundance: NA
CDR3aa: CASSEGDSRGQPQHF

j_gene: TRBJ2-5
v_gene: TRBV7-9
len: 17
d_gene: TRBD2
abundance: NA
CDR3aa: CASSPSPWLAGEETQYF

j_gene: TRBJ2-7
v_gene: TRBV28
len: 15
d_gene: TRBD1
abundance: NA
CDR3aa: CASSPIRDRGYEQYF

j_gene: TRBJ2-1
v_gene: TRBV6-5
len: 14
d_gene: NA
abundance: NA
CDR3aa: CASSQTVDYNEQFF

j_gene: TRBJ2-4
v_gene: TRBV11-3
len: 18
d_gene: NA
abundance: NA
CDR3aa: CASSLDPSDMLAKNIQYF

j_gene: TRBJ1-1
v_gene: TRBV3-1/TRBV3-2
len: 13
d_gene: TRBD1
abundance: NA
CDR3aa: CASSQRTGTEAFF

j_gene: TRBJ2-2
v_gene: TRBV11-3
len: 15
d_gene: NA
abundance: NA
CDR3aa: CASSATLVVEGELFF

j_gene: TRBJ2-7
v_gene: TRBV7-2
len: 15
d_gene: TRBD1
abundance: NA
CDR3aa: CASSPDRVISYEQYF

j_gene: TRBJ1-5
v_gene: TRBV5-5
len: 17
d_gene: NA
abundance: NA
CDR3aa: CASSLVLPGRGGQPQHF

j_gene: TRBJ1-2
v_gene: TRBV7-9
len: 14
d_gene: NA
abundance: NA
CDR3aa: CASSSPVRNYGYTF

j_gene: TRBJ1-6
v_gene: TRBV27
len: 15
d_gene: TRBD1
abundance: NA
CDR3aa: CASSSTDRGVSPLHF

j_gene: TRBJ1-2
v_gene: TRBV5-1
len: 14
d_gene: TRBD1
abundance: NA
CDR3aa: CASSLVQGAPGYTF

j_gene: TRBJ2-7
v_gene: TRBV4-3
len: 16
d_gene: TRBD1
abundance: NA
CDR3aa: CASSQGQGAPSYEQYF

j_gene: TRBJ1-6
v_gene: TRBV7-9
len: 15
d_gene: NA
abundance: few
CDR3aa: CASSPPGDYNSPLHF

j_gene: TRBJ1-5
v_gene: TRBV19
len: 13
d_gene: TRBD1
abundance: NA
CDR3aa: CASSDTGARTQHF

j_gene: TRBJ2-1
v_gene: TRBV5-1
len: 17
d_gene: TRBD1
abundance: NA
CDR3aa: CASSIQGLLSSYNEQFF

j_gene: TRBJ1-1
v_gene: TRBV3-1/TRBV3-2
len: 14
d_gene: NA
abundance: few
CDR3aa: CASSPRGGGTEAFF

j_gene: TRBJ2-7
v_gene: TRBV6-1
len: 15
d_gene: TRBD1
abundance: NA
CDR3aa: CASSEALETGYEQYF

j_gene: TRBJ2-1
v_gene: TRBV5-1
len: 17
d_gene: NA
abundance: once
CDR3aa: CASSFNTQAGVYNEQFF